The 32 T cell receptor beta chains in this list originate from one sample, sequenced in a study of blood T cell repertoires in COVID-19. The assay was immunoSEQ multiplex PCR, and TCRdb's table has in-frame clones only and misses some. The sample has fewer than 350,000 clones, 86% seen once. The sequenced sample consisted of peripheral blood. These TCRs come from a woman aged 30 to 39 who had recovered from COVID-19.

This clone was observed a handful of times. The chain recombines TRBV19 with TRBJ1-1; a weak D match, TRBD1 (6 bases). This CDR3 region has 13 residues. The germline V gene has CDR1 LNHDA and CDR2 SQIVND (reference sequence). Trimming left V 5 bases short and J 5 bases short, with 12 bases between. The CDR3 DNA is TGTGCCAGTAGTGCCAGGGGATGGACTGAAGCTTTCTTT. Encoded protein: CASSARGWTEAFF.

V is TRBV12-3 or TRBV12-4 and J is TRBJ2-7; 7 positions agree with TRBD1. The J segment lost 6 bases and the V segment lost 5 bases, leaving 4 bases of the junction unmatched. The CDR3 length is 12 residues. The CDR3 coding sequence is TGTGCCAGCAGTCCGAGACAGGGCGAGCAGTACTTC. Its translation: CASSPRQGEQYF.

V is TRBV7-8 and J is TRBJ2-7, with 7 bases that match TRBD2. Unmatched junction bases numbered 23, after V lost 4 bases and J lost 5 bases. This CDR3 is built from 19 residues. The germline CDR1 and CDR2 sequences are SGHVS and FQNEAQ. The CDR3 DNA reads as TGTGCCAGCAGCTCCCCGGGTATGAGCGTCGCGGGAGATGCGCACGAGCAGTACTTC. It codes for CASSSPGMSVAGDAHEQYF.

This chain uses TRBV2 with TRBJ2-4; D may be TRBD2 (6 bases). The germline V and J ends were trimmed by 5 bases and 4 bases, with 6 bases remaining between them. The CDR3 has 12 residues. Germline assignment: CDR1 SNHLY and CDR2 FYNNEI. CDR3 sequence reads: CASSREKNIQYF. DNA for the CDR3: TGTGCCAGCAGTCGGGAGAAAAACATTCAGTACTTC.

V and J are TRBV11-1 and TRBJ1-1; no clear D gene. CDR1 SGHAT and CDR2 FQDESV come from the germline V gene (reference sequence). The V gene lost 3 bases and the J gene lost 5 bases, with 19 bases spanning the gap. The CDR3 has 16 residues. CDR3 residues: CASSFPSRQRRTEAFF. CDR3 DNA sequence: TGTGCCAGCAGCTTTCCATCCAGGCAGCGGCGGACTGAAGCTTTCTTT. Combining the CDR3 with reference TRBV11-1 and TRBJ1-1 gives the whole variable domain EAEVAQSPRYKITEKSQAVAFWCDPISGHATLYWYRQILGQGPELLVQFQDESVVDDSQLPKDRFSAERLKGVDSTLKIQPAELGDSAMYLCASSFPSRQRRTEAFFGQGTRLTVV.

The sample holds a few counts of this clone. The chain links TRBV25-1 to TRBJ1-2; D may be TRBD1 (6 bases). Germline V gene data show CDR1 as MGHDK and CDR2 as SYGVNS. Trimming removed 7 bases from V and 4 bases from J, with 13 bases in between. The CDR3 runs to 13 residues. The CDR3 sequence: CASTRDIGYGYTF. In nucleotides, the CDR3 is TGTGCCAGCACCCGGGACATTGGCTATGGCTACACCTTC.

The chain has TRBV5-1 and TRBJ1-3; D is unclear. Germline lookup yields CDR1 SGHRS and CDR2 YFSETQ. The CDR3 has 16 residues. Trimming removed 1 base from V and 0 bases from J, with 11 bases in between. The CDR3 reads CASSLSTYGSGNTIYF. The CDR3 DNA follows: TGCGCCAGCAGCTTGTCGACATATGGCTCTGGAAACACCATATATTTT.

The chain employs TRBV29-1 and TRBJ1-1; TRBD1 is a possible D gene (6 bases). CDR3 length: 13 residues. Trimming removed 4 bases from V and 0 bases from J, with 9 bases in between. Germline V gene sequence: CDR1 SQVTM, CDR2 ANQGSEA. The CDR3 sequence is CSVGTAMNTEAFF. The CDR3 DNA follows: TGCAGCGTTGGGACAGCAATGAACACTGAAGCTTTCTTT.

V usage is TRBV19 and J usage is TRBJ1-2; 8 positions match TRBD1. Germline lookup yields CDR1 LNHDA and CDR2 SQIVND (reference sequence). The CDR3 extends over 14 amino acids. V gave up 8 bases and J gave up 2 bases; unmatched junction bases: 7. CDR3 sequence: CASAMTGANYGYTF. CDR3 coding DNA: TGTGCCAGTGCCATGACAGGGGCAAACTATGGCTACACCTTC.

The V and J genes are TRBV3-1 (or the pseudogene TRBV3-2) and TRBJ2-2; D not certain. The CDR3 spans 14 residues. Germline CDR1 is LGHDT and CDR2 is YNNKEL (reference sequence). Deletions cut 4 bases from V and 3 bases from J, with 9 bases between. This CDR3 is CASSPDTYTGELFF. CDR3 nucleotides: TGTGCCAGCAGCCCTGACACTTACACCGGGGAGCTGTTTTTT.

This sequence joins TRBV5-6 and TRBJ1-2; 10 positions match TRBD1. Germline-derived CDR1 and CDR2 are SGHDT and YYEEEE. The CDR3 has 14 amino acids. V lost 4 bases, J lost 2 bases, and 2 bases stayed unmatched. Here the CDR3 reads CASSMGQGNYGYTF. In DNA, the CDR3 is TGTGCCAGCAGCATGGGACAGGGGAACTATGGCTACACCTTC. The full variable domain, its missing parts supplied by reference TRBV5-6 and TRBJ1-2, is DAGVTQSPTHLIKTRGQQVTLRCSPKSGHDTVSWYQQALGQGPQFIFQYYEEEERQRGNFPDRFSGHQFPNYSSELNVNALLLGDSALYLCASSMGQGNYGYTFGSGTRLTVV.

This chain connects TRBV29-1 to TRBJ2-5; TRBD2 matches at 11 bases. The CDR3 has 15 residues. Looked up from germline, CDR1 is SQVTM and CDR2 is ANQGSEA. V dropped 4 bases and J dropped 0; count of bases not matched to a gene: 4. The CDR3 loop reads CSVVAGGPYQETQYF. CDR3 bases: TGCAGCGTTGTAGCGGGAGGGCCCTACCAAGAGACCCAGTACTTC.

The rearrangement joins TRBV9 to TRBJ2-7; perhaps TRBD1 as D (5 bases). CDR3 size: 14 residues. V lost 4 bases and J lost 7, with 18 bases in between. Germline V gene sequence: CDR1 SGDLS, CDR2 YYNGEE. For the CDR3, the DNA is TGTGCCAGCAGCCCGACAGTGGCCTTGGGGGAGCAGTACTTC. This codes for CASSPTVALGEQYF.

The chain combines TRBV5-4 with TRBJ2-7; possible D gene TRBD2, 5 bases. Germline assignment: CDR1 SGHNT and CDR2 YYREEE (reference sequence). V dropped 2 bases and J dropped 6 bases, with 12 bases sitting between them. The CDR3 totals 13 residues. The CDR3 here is CASSFGIKGEQYF. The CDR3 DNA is TGTGCCAGCAGCTTCGGGATAAAGGGCGAGCAGTACTTC.

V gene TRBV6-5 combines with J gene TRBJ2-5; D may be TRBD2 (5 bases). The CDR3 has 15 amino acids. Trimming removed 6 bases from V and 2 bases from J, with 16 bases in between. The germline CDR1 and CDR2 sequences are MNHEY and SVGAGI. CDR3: CASRADTDRQETQYF. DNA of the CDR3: TGTGCCAGCAGAGCGGATACCGATAGGCAAGAGACCCAGTACTTC.

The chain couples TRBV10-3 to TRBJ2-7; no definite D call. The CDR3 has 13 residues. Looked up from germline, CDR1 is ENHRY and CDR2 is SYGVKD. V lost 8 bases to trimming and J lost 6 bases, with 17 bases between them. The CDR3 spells CAISRGGDREQYF. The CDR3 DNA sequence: TGTGCCATCTCCCGAGGTGGCGATCGCGAGCAGTACTTC.

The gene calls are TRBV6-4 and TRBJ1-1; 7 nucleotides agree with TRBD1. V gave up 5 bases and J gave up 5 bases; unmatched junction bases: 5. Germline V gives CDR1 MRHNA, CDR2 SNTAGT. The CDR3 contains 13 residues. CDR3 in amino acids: CASSTVGQTEAFF. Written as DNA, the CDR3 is TGTGCCAGCAGTACCGTGGGACAGACTGAAGCTTTCTTT.

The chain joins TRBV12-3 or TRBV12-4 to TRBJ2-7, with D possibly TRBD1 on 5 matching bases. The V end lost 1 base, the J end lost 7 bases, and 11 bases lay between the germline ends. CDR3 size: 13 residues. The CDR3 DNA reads TGTGCCAGCAGTTTAGACAGGTCGGTTGAGCAGTACTTC. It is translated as CASSLDRSVEQYF.

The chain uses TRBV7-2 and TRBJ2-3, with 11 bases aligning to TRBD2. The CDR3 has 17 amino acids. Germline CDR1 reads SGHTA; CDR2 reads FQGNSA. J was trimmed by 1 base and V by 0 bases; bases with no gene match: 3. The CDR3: CASSLAGTSGRTDTQYF. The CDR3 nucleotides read TGTGCCAGCAGCTTAGCCGGGACTAGCGGACGCACAGATACGCAGTATTTT.

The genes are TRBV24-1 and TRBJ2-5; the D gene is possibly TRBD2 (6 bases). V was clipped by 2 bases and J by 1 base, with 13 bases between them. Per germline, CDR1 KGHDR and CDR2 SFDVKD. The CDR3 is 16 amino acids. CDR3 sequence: CATSDSRRDFQETQYF. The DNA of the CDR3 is TGTGCCACCAGTGATTCCCGCAGGGACTTCCAAGAGACCCAGTACTTC.

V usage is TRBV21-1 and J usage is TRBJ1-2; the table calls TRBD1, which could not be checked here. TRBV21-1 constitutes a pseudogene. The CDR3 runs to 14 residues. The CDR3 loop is CATRTGGRNYGYTF. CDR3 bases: TGTGCCACACGGACAGGGGGAAGGAACTATGGCTACACCTTC.

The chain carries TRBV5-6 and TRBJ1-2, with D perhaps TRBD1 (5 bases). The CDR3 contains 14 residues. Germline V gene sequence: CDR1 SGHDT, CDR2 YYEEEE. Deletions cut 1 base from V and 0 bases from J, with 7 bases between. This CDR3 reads CASSLTGSNYGYTF. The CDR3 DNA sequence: TGTGCCAGCAGCTTGACAGGTTCTAACTATGGCTACACCTTC.

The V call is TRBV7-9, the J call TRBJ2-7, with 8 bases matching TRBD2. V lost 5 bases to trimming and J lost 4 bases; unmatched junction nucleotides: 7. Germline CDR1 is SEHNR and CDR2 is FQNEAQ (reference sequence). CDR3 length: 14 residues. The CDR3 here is CASSDSGNPYEQYF. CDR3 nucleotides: TGTGCCAGCAGCGATAGCGGGAACCCGTACGAGCAGTACTTC.

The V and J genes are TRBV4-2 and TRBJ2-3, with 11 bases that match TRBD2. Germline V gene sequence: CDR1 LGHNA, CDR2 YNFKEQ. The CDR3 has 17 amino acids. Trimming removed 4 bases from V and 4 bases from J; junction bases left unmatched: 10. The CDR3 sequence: CASSPRTSGRSSDTQYF. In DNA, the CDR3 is TGTGCCAGCAGCCCCCGAACTAGCGGGAGATCATCAGATACGCAGTATTTT.

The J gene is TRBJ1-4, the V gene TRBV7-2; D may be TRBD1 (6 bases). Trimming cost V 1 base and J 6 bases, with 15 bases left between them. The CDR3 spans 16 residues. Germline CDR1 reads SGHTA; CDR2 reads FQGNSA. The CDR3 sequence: CASSLVALGGHEKLFF. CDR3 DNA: TGTGCCAGCAGCTTAGTAGCCCTAGGGGGTCATGAAAAACTGTTTTTT.

The CDR3 sequence: CASSPISGEQFF. CDR3 DNA sequence: TGTGCCAGCTCACCCATCAGCGGTGAGCAGTTCTTC. This chain links TRBV18 with TRBJ2-1; tentatively, D is TRBD2 (5 bases). Deletions cut 3 bases from V and 9 bases from J, with 9 bases between. The CDR3 is 12 amino acids. CDR1 KGHSH and CDR2 LQKENI come from the germline V gene. The complete variable domain, with remaining parts taken from reference TRBV18 and TRBJ2-1, reads NAGVMQNPRHLVRRRGQEARLRCSPMKGHSHVYWYRQLPEEGLKFMVYLQKENIIDESGMPKERFSAEFPKEGPSILRIQQVVRGDSAAYFCASSPISGEQFFGPGTRLTVL.

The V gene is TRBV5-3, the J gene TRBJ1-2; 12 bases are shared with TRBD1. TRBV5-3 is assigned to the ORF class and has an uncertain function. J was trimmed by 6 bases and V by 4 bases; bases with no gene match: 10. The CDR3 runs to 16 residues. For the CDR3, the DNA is TGTGCCAGAAGCGTTACCGGGACAGGGGGCAGGGATGGCTACACCTTC. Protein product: CARSVTGTGGRDGYTF.

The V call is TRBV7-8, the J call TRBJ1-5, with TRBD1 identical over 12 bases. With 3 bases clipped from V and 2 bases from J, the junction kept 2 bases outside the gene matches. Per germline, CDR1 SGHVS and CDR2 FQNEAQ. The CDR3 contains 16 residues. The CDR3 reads CASSLGQGAGNQPQHF. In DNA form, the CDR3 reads TGTGCCAGCAGCTTGGGACAGGGGGCAGGCAATCAGCCCCAGCATTTT.

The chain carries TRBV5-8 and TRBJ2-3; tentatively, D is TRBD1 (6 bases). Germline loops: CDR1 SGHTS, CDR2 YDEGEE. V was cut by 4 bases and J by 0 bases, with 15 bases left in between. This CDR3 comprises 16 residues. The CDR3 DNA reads TGTGCCAGCAGCGGGGGACATACCCTGAGCACAGATACGCAGTATTTT. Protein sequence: CASSGGHTLSTDTQYF. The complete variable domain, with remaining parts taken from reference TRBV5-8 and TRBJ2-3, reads EAGVTQSPTHLIKTRGQQATLRCSPISGHTSVYWYQQALGLGLQFLLWYDEGEERNRGNFPPRFSGRQFPNYSSELNVNALELEDSALYLCASSGGHTLSTDTQYFGPGTRLTVL.

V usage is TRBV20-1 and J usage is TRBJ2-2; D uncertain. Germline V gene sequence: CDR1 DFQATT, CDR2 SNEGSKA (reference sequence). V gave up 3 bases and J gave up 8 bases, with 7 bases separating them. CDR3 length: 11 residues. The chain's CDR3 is CSASGSGELFF. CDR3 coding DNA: TGCAGTGCTAGCGGGTCGGGGGAGCTGTTTTTT.

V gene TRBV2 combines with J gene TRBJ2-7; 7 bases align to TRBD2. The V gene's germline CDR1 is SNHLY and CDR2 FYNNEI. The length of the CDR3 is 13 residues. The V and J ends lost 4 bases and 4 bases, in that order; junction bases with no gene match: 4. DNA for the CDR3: TGTGCCAGCAGTGGGGCGGGAGCTTACGAGCAGTACTTC. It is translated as CASSGAGAYEQYF.

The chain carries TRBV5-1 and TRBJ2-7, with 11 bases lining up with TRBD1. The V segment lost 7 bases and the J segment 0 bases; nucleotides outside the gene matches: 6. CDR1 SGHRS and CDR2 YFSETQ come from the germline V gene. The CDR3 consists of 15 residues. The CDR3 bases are TGCGCCAGCTCCTTCGGGACAGGGGGCTCCTACGAGCAGTACTTC. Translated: CASSFGTGGSYEQYF.